The source of this T cell receptor beta chain is a study of cytomegalovirus exposure and HLA in healthy donors. Turning to the study itself: A later analysis reported the same platform for the roughly 110 validation repertoires and the roughly 700 first-cohort repertoires. General study findings and limits: Cytomegalovirus status, reportedly, was diagnosed with high specificity and sensitivity by the classifier.

Donors came from a validation cohort of over a hundred subjects, distinct from the first 666-subject cohort. TCRdb's table, derived via immunoSEQ multiplex PCR, lists solely in-frame clones and lacks some. The sample carries 150,000 to 200,000 clones, approximately 80% recorded once. CDR1 SGHTA and CDR2 FQGTGA come from the germline V gene. The trim removed 0 bases at V and 0 bases at J, leaving 15 bases unmatched. This CDR3 comprises 21 residues. A note on this clone: Antigen specificity is unknown.

The chain joins TRBV7-3 to TRBJ2-2; 8 positions agree with TRBD1. The receptor's source is a young man in good health and CMV-seropositive. Material for sequencing was PBMCs. The CDR3 region has the DNA TGTGCCAGCAGCTTAACAGGGTCACCAGGGGGCTTTCTAGCGAACACCGGGGAGCTGTTTTTT. It yields the protein CASSLTGSPGGFLANTGELFF.